A single sample gave rise to the 28 T cell receptor beta chains below, sequenced in a study of blood T cell repertoires in COVID-19. TCRdb's table, derived via immunoSEQ multiplex PCR, lists solely in-frame clones and lacks some. The table records 110,000 or so clones, 85% to 90% of them present only once. Sequencing was carried out using peripheral blood. These receptor sequences come from a human donor in a cohort sampled during active COVID-19.

This sequence joins TRBV24-1 and TRBJ2-7, with 11 bases fitting TRBD1. After removal of 9 bases from V and 3 bases from J, the junction contained 3 bases not matched to a gene. CDR1 is KGHDR, CDR2 SFDVKD, per germline. The CDR3 is made up of 13 amino acids. CDR3 region: CATEGTGGYEQYF. The CDR3 coding sequence is TGTGCCACCGAAGGGACAGGGGGCTACGAGCAGTACTTC.

V is TRBV5-6 and J is TRBJ2-1; D is uncertain. CDR3 length: 13 residues. V dropped 2 bases and J dropped 7 bases, with 10 bases sitting between them. Germline loops: CDR1 SGHDT, CDR2 YYEEEE. DNA of the CDR3: TGTGCCAGCAGCTTTGTGCGGTCGAATGAGCAGTTCTTC. Translating gives CASSFVRSNEQFF.

The rearrangement uses TRBV10-3 and TRBJ2-3; maybe TRBD2 (6 bases). The CDR3 consists of 13 residues. Per germline, CDR1 ENHRY and CDR2 SYGVKD. V lost 9 bases and J lost 5, with 15 bases in between. The CDR3 coding sequence is TGTGCCATGGGCAGCCGGGGAGGAGATACGCAGTATTTT. Translated, it gives CAMGSRGGDTQYF.

This clone was detected only a few times. CDR3 DNA sequence: TGTGCCATCAGGGATGACAGCAACAATCAGCCCCAGCATTTT. It is translated as CAIRDDSNNQPQHF. This chain joins TRBV10-3 and TRBJ1-5; the D gene is possibly TRBD1 (5 bases). The CDR3 has 14 residues. Trimming stripped 6 bases from V and 3 bases from J, with 12 bases between. Germline V gives CDR1 ENHRY, CDR2 SYGVKD.

The V and J genes are TRBV5-5 and TRBJ2-5; 9 positions match TRBD1. The V gene end was trimmed by 4 bases and the J gene end by 4 bases; junction bases not matched to a gene: 5. Germline lookup yields CDR1 SGHKS and CDR2 YYEKEE (reference sequence). The CDR3 contains 14 residues. CDR3 protein: CASSLGTGPETQYF. The CDR3 DNA reads as TGTGCCAGCAGCCTCGGGACAGGGCCAGAGACCCAGTACTTC.

This chain uses TRBV11-2 with TRBJ2-7; D is ambiguous. Germline values: CDR1 SGHAT, CDR2 FQNNGV. The ends were cut back, 3 bases at V and 6 bases at J, with 6 bases in the middle. The CDR3 has 11 residues. The CDR3 region is CASSFRFEQYF. CDR3 nucleotide sequence: TGTGCCAGCAGCTTTAGATTCGAGCAGTACTTC.

The chain is built from TRBV6-2 or TRBV6-3 and TRBJ1-2; 11 nucleotides line up with TRBD1. CDR3 length: 16 amino acids. CDR1 MNHEY and CDR2 SVGEGT come from the germline V gene. The trim removed 4 bases at V and 4 bases at J, leaving 8 bases unmatched. In nucleotides, the CDR3 is TGTGCCAGCAGTTGGACAGGGGGCGCAGGGCTCTATGGCTACACCTTC. Amino acids: CASSWTGGAGLYGYTF.

The genes are TRBV6-1 and TRBJ1-2; tentatively, D is TRBD1 (6 bases). The V end lost 7 bases, the J end lost 3 bases, and 12 bases lay between the germline ends. The germline gives CDR1 MNHNS, CDR2 SASEGT. The CDR3 contains 13 residues. The chain's CDR3 is CASTHTGYYGYTF. CDR3 nucleotide sequence: TGTGCCAGCACCCACACAGGGTACTATGGCTACACCTTC.

The chain carries TRBV12-3 or TRBV12-4 and TRBJ1-2, with D unresolved. V shed 1 base and J shed 4 bases, with 7 bases lying between them. The CDR3 is 13 amino acids. CDR3 protein: CASSLGGSYGYTF. DNA for the CDR3: TGTGCCAGCAGTTTAGGTGGCAGCTATGGCTACACCTTC.

V and J are TRBV5-5 and TRBJ2-7; D may be TRBD2 (7 bases). The CDR3 extends over 15 amino acids. The germline V and J ends were trimmed by 3 bases and 1 base, with 14 bases remaining between them. The germline CDR1 and CDR2 sequences are SGHKS and YYEKEE (reference sequence). CDR3 sequence (DNA): TGTGCCAGCAGCTGGGGGGCTAGCGGTTCCTACGAGCAGTACTTC. Its protein product is CASSWGASGSYEQYF.

This clone has just a few counts. The V gene is TRBV19, the J gene TRBJ1-5; a possible D gene is TRBD1 (5 bases). The V and J ends lost 3 bases and 3 bases respectively, with 15 bases between them. CDR1 is LNHDA, CDR2 SQIVND, per germline (reference sequence). This CDR3 is built from 16 residues. The CDR3 spells CASSIKIGANNQPQHF. In DNA, the CDR3 is TGTGCCAGTAGTATCAAAATTGGGGCTAACAATCAGCCCCAGCATTTT.

The chain couples TRBV6-6 to TRBJ2-4; possible D gene TRBD1, 7 bases. The V and J ends lost 6 bases and 0 bases respectively, with 24 bases between them. In germline, CDR1 is MNHNY, CDR2 SVGAGI (reference sequence). The CDR3 is made up of 19 amino acids. The CDR3 nucleotides read TGTGCCAGCAGCTACCAGGGCGCAGGGGGGTTAGGAGCCAAAAACATTCAGTACTTC. Its protein is CASSYQGAGGLGAKNIQYF.

J is TRBJ2-2 and V is TRBV7-9; 11 bases align to TRBD1. The V and J ends lost 6 bases and 5 bases, in that order; junction bases with no gene match: 5. The CDR3 extends over 15 amino acids. Per germline, CDR1 SEHNR and CDR2 FQNEAQ (reference sequence). CDR3 DNA sequence: TGTGCCAGCAGTTCGGACAGGGGGCGGACCGGGGAGCTGTTTTTT. Translating gives CASSSDRGRTGELFF.

The rearrangement links TRBV6-6 to TRBJ2-3; D might be TRBD2 (7 bases). Germline assignment: CDR1 MNHNY and CDR2 SVGAGI (reference sequence). With 6 bases removed from V and 2 bases from J, the gap between germline ends came to 15 bases. This CDR3 comprises 15 residues. CDR3 protein: CASSQGGGFTDTQYF. CDR3 DNA: TGTGCCAGCAGCCAAGGGGGGGGCTTCACAGATACGCAGTATTTT.

The V call is TRBV3-1 (or the pseudogene TRBV3-2), the J call TRBJ2-6, with a tentative D call TRBD2 (5 bases). The ends were cut back, 3 bases at V and 5 bases at J, with 17 bases in the middle. This CDR3 spans 17 amino acids. Germline CDR1 LGHDT, CDR2 YNNKEL (reference sequence). The CDR3 protein is CASSHDSTRRWANVLTF. The CDR3 bases are TGTGCCAGCAGCCACGATTCCACTCGGAGGTGGGCCAACGTCCTGACTTTC.

The chain couples TRBV7-9 to TRBJ1-2; D not resolved. Deletions cut 3 bases from V and 4 bases from J, with 9 bases between. The CDR3 contains 13 residues. The germline V gene encodes CDR1 SEHNR and CDR2 FQNEAQ (reference sequence). CDR3 coding DNA: TGTGCCAGCAGCTTCTCTGGGCCCTATGGCTACACCTTC. Translated, it gives CASSFSGPYGYTF.

The chain couples TRBV19 to TRBJ2-5, with D perhaps matching TRBD2 (5 bases). CDR1 and CDR2 from the germline V gene are LNHDA and SQIVND (reference sequence). CDR3 length: 16 residues. V was cut by 1 base and J by 3 bases, with 15 bases left in between. The CDR3 reads CASSIVRGSVKETQYF. The DNA for the CDR3 is TGTGCCAGTAGTATAGTTCGGGGTTCGGTGAAAGAGACCCAGTACTTC.

V is TRBV21-1 and J is TRBJ2-7; the DNA was not used to check the table's D call, TRBD2. TRBV21-1 is a documented pseudogene. The CDR3 totals 16 residues. The CDR3 DNA follows: TGTGCCAGCAGCTCCGGGACTAGCGGGGCCACCTACGAGCAGTACTTC. It translates to CASSSGTSGATYEQYF.

The V gene is TRBV9, the J gene TRBJ1-6, with D perhaps matching TRBD1 (6 bases). CDR1 and CDR2 (germline): SGDLS, YYNGEE. The CDR3 has 13 amino acids. Trimming took 3 bases from V and 7 from J, leaving 8 bases between them. CDR3 sequence: CASSAGENSPLHF. The CDR3 region has the DNA TGTGCCAGCAGCGCAGGGGAAAATTCACCCCTCCACTTT.

The V and J genes are TRBV6-6 and TRBJ1-1, with D unresolved. With 6 bases removed from V and 0 bases from J, the gap between germline ends came to 14 bases. Germline V CDR1 and CDR2: MNHNY, SVGAGI (reference sequence). The CDR3 extends over 15 amino acids. CDR3 sequence: CASSHGGSMNTEAFF. The CDR3 coding sequence is TGTGCCAGCAGCCACGGAGGATCGATGAACACTGAAGCTTTCTTT.

Comment on this clone: One end of the junction varies from germline; a read error may be responsible. The chain uses TRBV4-3 and TRBJ1-4; a weak D match, TRBD1 (6 bases). Germline V gene sequence: CDR1 LGHNA, CDR2 YSLEER. The CDR3 runs to 16 residues. CDR3 protein: CASSQGGSGVREKLFF. As DNA, the CDR3 is TGCGCCAGCAGTCAAGGGGGTTCGGGGGTCCGGGAAAAACTGTTTTTT.

For the CDR3, the DNA is TGTGCCAGCAGCCCAAGGGGGGGCTCGGGTATGACTGAAGCTTTCTTT. This gives the protein CASSPRGGSGMTEAFF. The chain is built from TRBV11-3 and TRBJ1-1; possibly TRBD1 for D (6 bases). This CDR3 has 16 amino acids. Germline assignment: CDR1 SGHNT and CDR2 YENEEA. V dropped 5 bases and J dropped 5 bases, with 21 bases sitting between them.

The chain combines TRBV20-1 with TRBJ2-7; D remains ambiguous. V was trimmed by 6 bases and J by 6 bases, leaving 9 bases between them. The CDR3 sequence is 10 residues long. Germline-derived CDR1 and CDR2 are DFQATT and SNEGSKA (reference sequence). The CDR3 DNA follows: TGCAGTGCCCAGTCCGTCGAGCAGTACTTC. The encoded protein is CSAQSVEQYF.

The chain recombines TRBV2 with TRBJ2-4; 15 nucleotides align to TRBD2. Per the germline V gene, CDR1 is SNHLY and CDR2 is FYNNEI. This CDR3 has 17 residues. The V and J ends lost 6 bases and 3 bases, in that order; junction bases with no gene match: 6. CDR3 sequence: CASRPPGLAGGKNIQYF. The CDR3 DNA follows: TGTGCCAGCAGGCCACCGGGACTAGCGGGGGGCAAAAACATTCAGTACTTC.

The J gene is TRBJ2-2, the V gene TRBV5-4, with unresolved D. CDR1 is SGHNT, CDR2 YYREEE, per germline (reference sequence). The CDR3 totals 14 residues. The V end lost 4 bases, the J end lost 0 bases, and 7 bases lay between the germline ends. The DNA of the CDR3 is TGTGCCAGCAGCCAGATACCGAACACCGGGGAGCTGTTTTTT. This codes for CASSQIPNTGELFF.

The V gene is TRBV4-1, the J gene TRBJ2-7; 8 bases fit TRBD1. The CDR3 consists of 14 residues. V gave up 4 bases and J gave up 2 bases; unmatched junction bases: 4. Germline V CDR1 and CDR2: MGHRA, YSYEKL. CDR3 in DNA: TGCGCCAGCAGCCGTACAGGGGGTGCCTACGAGCAGTACTTC. This codes for CASSRTGGAYEQYF.

This sequence joins TRBV11-3 and TRBJ2-5, with 7 positions matching TRBD1. With V trimmed by 3 bases and J by 1 base, 5 bases remained unmatched. Looked up from germline, CDR1 is SGHNT and CDR2 is YENEEA. The CDR3 consists of 15 residues. The CDR3 region is CASSFRGGSQETQYF. The CDR3 DNA reads TGTGCCAGCAGCTTCAGAGGGGGCAGCCAAGAGACCCAGTACTTC. Based on the CDR3 plus reference TRBV11-3 and TRBJ2-5, the full variable domain is EAGVVQSPRYKIIEKKQPVAFWCNPISGHNTLYWYLQNLGQGPELLIRYENEEAVDDSQLPKDRFSAERLKGVDSTLKIQPAELGDSAVYLCASSFRGGSQETQYFGPGTRLLVL.

The V call is TRBV4-1, the J call TRBJ2-1; TRBD1 is a possible D gene (5 bases). The CDR3 is made up of 12 amino acids. Germline V gives CDR1 MGHRA, CDR2 YSYEKL. The V end was cut by 5 bases, the J end by 4 bases, with 6 bases between. CDR3 in amino acids: CASSDRYNEQFF. CDR3 in DNA: TGCGCCAGCAGCGACAGATACAATGAGCAGTTCTTC.